This is a list of T cell receptor beta chains from one sample in a study of blood T cell repertoires in COVID-19. TCRdb keeps only in-frame clones here, not all; method: immunoSEQ multiplex PCR. The profile shows roughly 260,000 clones, around nine tenths of them singletons. Sequenced material: PBMCs or T cells enriched from blood (not recorded which). The receptors stem from a young woman who had recovered from COVID-19. CDR3s include the opening cysteine and the closing phenylalanine or tryptophan. The D gene is left open where the match is weak. Some rows have no size entry. The others give once, few or many, or a class for an expanded clone.

>.|TRBJ2-1|TRBV18|16|TRBD2
TGTGCCAGCTCCCGGAATGGACTAGCGACACACAATGAGCAGTTCTTC
CASSRNGLATHNEQFF
>once|TRBJ1-5|TRBV27|14|.
TGTGCCAGCAGTTTATCCCCCTCCTTTCTGCCCCAGCATTTT
CASSLSPSFLPQHF
>.|TRBJ1-5|TRBV2|14|TRBD1
TGTGCCAGCAGAAACAGGGGCCTGGTGGGGCCCCAGCATTTT
CASRNRGLVGPQHF
>.|TRBJ2-3|TRBV5-1|15|.
TGCGCCAGCAGCTTGGACAGGGAAGGGACAGATACGCAGTATTTT
CASSLDREGTDTQYF
>.|TRBJ1-2|TRBV25-1|15|.
TGTGCCAGCAGTGAACCCGGGGGAGACGACTATGGCTACACCTTC
CASSEPGGDDYGYTF
>.|TRBJ1-6|TRBV12-5|13|.
TGTGCTAGTGGTTCAGGCCCGGATTCACCCCTCCACTTT
CASGSGPDSPLHF
>once|TRBJ1-6|TRBV7-2|18|TRBD1
TGTGCCAGCAGCACCCGCGGGGCAGGGGGCGCTTATAATTCACCCCTCCACTTT
CASSTRGAGGAYNSPLHF
>.|TRBJ1-2|TRBV6-5|13|.
TGTGCCAGCAGTTACGGCCCTAACTATGGCTACACCTTC
CASSYGPNYGYTF
>.|TRBJ1-5|TRBV19|14|.
TGTGCCAGTAGTATAGTCACAGGCAATCAGCCCCAGCATTTT
CASSIVTGNQPQHF
>.|TRBJ1-1|TRBV28|15|TRBD1
TGTGCCAGCAGTTTATATCGACAGGGTAACACTGAAGCTTTCTTT
CASSLYRQGNTEAFF
>.|TRBJ1-2|TRBV7-9|16|.
TGTGCCAGCAGCTTAGCGCGGGGGGTCCTTAACTATGGCTACACCTTC
CASSLARGVLNYGYTF
>.|TRBJ2-2|TRBV12-3/TRBV12-4|13|TRBD1
TGTGCCAGCGGGACAGGGGGCACCGGGGAGCTGTTTTTT
CASGTGGTGELFF
>.|TRBJ1-1|TRBV11-2|15|TRBD1
TGTGCCAGCAGCCGCCCCGACAGGGGGGACACTGAAGCTTTCTTT
CASSRPDRGDTEAFF
>.|TRBJ2-6|TRBV6-5|16|.
TGTGCCAGCAGTTACCGCGGTTTCTCTGGGGCCAACGTCCTGACTTTC
CASSYRGFSGANVLTF
>.|TRBJ2-1|TRBV27|13|.
TGTGCCAGCAGTTTTTCTGCCTACAATGAGCAGTTCTTC
CASSFSAYNEQFF
>.|TRBJ2-5|TRBV21-1|13|.
TGTGCCAGCACCGCAGGGGGAGGCCCGACCCAGTACTTC
CASTAGGGPTQYF
>.|TRBJ1-1|TRBV27|14|TRBD1
TGTGCCAGCACCAAGGGACAGGGGAAGACTGAAGCTTTCTTT
CASTKGQGKTEAFF
>once|TRBJ2-7|TRBV29-1|15|TRBD2
TGCAGCGTGTCGATCGGACTAGCGGGATCCTACGAGCAGTACTTC
CSVSIGLAGSYEQYF
>.|TRBJ1-4|TRBV30|14|TRBD1
TGTGCCTGGAACGGACAGGTACATAATGAAAAACTGTTTTTT
CAWNGQVHNEKLFF
>once|TRBJ2-5|TRBV15|16|.
TGTGCCACCAGCAGAGATCCAAAGGGACTCCAAGAGACCCAGTACTTC
CATSRDPKGLQETQYF
>.|TRBJ2-2|TRBV7-2|16|TRBD2
TGTGCCAGCAGCTTAACGGGAGCGGGAGTCTCCGGGGAGCTGTTTTTT
CASSLTGAGVSGELFF
>.|TRBJ2-3|TRBV18|13|.
TGTGCCAGCTCACCCCCGTCCACAGATACGCAGTATTTT
CASSPPSTDTQYF
>once|TRBJ2-2|TRBV5-1|15|TRBD1
TGCGCCAGCAGCCCTGACAGGGGTCACACCGGGGAGCTGTTTTTT
CASSPDRGHTGELFF
>.|TRBJ2-1|TRBV7-9|15|TRBD2
TGTGCCAGCAGCTTAGCAGCGGGGAGGTACAATGAGCAGTTCTTC
CASSLAAGRYNEQFF
>.|TRBJ1-3|TRBV7-9|17|TRBD1
TGTGCCAGCAGCTTAAGTTTGGGACAGGGTCCTGGAAACACCATATATTTT
CASSLSLGQGPGNTIYF
>.|TRBJ2-5|TRBV5-1|17|TRBD2
TGCGCCAGCAGCTTCGGACTAGCGGGAGGGCCTTGGGAGACCCAGTACTTC
CASSFGLAGGPWETQYF
>few|TRBJ1-1|TRBV19|14|.
TGTGCCAGTAGTCCGCAGGGTAGTGGCACTGAAGCTTTCTTT
CASSPQGSGTEAFF
>.|TRBJ1-1|TRBV23-1|15|.
TGCGCCAGCAGTCAACCTCCGCCTCGGGCGCGGAGGGCTTTCTTT
CASSQPPPRARRAFF
>.|TRBJ1-5|TRBV28|15|.
TGTGCCAGCAGACCCAGGCAGGGGACCGATCAGCCCCAGCATTTT
CASRPRQGTDQPQHF
>.|TRBJ2-1|TRBV27|15|TRBD2
TGTGCCAGCAGTTTACGAACTAGCGCCTACAATGAGCAGTTCTTC
CASSLRTSAYNEQFF
>.|TRBJ1-1|TRBV7-9|14|TRBD1
TGTGCCAGCAGCCCGGGACAGGTGAACACTGAAGCTTTCTTT
CASSPGQVNTEAFF
>few|TRBJ1-3|TRBV2|18|TRBD1
TGTGCCAGCAGTGAAGTCTGGAAGGGGGCAAGCGCTGGAAACACCATATATTTT
CASSEVWKGASAGNTIYF